This TCR beta chain was sequenced in a study of T cell repertoires in cytomegalovirus infection. Study in general: Indicated by public TCR beta signatures were CMV infection and matching HLA type.

The CDR3 has 14 amino acids. V dropped 5 bases and J dropped 4 bases, with 11 bases sitting between them. The germline V gene encodes CDR1 MNHEY and CDR2 SMNVEV (reference sequence). TCRdb ran MiXCR on the reads and lists one entry per CDR3 protein. This repertoire shows some 300,000 distinct CDR3 sequences, roughly 9.3% found once; its top ten account for 2.5%. This clonotype occurred many times. No antigen is known for it. Broader study findings: Cumulative public TCR beta family frequency identified carriers of CMV plus the relevant HLA. What dominated the ex vivo response were HLA-C-restricted CMV-specific TCR beta clonotypes.

This sequence originates from a human donor in good health (CMV status not recorded). Some clones in this sample may be carry-over from other donors' samples. Sequenced: PBMCs. This chain joins TRBV27 and TRBJ2-2, with TRBD2 as a possible D gene (6 bases). CDR3 region: CASSRRGTTGELFF. The CDR3 DNA reads as TGTGCCAGCAGTCGGCGGGGTACCACCGGGGAGCTGTTTTTT.